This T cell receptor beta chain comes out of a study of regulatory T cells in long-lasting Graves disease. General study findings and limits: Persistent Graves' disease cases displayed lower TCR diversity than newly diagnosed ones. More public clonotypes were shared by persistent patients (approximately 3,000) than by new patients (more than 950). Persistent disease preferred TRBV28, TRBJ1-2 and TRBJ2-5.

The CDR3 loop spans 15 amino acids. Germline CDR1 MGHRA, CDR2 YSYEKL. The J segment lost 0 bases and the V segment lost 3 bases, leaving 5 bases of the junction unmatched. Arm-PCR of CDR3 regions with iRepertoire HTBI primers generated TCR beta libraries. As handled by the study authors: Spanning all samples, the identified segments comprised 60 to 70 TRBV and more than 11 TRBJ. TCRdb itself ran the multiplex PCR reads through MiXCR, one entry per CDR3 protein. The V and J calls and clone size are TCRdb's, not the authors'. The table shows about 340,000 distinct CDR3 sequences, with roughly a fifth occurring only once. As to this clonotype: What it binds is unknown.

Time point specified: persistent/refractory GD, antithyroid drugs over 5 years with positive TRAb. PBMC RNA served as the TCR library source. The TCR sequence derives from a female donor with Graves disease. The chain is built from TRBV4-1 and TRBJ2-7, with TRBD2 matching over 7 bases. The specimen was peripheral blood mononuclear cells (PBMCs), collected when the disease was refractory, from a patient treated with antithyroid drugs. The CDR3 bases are TGCGCCAGCAGCCATCCCGGGACTAACTCCTACGAGCAGTACTTC. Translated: CASSHPGTNSYEQYF.